This T cell receptor (beta chain) was sequenced during a study of T-cell reconstitution after alpha-beta-depleted transplantation in children. About this clonotype: Antigen: not known.

A TCRbeta library incorporating unique molecular identifiers was prepared. TCRdb re-analysed the PCR reads in MiXCR, keeping a single row per CDR3 protein. This table has more than 85,000 distinct CDR3 sequences, roughly 6% appearing once. Findings and caveats of the study: Reportedly, alpha-beta T cells present about two months post-transplant originated from several hundred expanded clones of graft origin. Newly generated T cells supplied most T-cell counts and diversity one year post-transplant. It was surviving recipient T cells and thymic progenitors that gave some patients high TCRbeta diversity at day 60.

The receptor was isolated from a female patient aged 2-15 years who had a stem cell transplant for Fanconi anemia, so the T cells may come from the graft donor. Material: PBMCs, mostly from graft donor cells, obtained 60 days after TCRalphabeta/CD19-depleted stem cell transplant.

CDR3 bases: TGTGCCAGCAGCTTAGAAGGCCGACTAGCGGGGGGGCGTCAGTTCTTC. Amino acids: CASSLEGRLAGGRQFF. J is TRBJ2-1 and V is TRBV7-3, with 14 bases that match TRBD2. The CDR3 consists of 16 residues. From germline, CDR1 is SGHTA and CDR2 FQGTGA. V dropped 2 bases and J dropped 13; count of bases not matched to a gene: 10.